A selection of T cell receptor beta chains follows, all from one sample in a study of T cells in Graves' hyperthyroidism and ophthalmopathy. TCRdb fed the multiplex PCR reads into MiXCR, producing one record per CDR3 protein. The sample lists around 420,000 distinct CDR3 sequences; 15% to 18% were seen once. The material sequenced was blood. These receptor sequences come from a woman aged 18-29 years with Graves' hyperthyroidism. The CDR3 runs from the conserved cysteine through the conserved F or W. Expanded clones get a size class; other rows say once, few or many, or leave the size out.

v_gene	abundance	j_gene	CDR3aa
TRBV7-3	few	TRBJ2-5	CASSLMRGPQETQYF
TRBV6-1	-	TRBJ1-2	CASYRTVYGYGYTF
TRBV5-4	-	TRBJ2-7	CASSLVRWGPYEQYF
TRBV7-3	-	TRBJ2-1	CASSSPIRGEQFF
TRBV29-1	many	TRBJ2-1	CSVDWSNEQFF
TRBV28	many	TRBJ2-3	CASSPTGWGDTQYF
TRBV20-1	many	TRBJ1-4	CSASPGGVQEKLFF
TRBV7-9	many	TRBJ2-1	CASSAPGLEEQFF
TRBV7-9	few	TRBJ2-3	CASSFIGADTQYF
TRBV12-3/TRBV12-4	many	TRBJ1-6	CASSWGDRLNSPLHF
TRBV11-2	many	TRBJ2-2	CASSLNPASGIFTGELFF
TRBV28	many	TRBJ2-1	CASSRRASTLYNEQFF
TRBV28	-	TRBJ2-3	CASSFLAGPDTQYF